The 20 T cell receptor beta chains presented below share a single source sample, sequenced in a study of OX40 agonist ivuxolimab in advanced cancers. Repertoires were generated with immunoSEQ multiplex PCR, while TCRdb's copy carries only in-frame clones and drops some. Here the sample spans some 29,000 clones, nearly 95% being singletons. The material sequenced was CD4+ or CD8+ T cells sorted from blood, taken in a trial of the OX40 agonist ivuxolimab. The receptors shown here come from an adult with an advanced solid tumor such as melanoma, head and neck, liver or kidney cancer.

J is TRBJ1-5 and V is TRBV4-2, with D uncertain. The ends were cut back, 5 bases at V and 0 bases at J, with 11 bases in the middle. Germline V lookup: CDR1 LGHNA, CDR2 YNFKEQ. This CDR3 region has 15 residues. In nucleotides, the CDR3 is TGTGCCAGCAGCGCGGACGGATATAGCAATCAGCCCCAGCATTTT. Protein: CASSADGYSNQPQHF.

The V and J genes are TRBV29-1 and TRBJ1-1; the match to TRBD1 covers 8 bases. Unmatched junction bases numbered 5, after V lost 5 bases and J lost 3 bases. Germline loops: CDR1 SQVTM, CDR2 ANQGSEA. The CDR3 is made up of 13 amino acids. The CDR3 spells CSVTTGVDTEAFF. In DNA form, the CDR3 reads TGCAGCGTTACGACAGGGGTGGACACTGAAGCTTTCTTT.

On this clone itself: Additional DNA sequences in this sample encode the identical CDR3. V gene TRBV19 combines with J gene TRBJ1-1; 7 bases are a match to TRBD1. V lost 7 bases, J lost 6 bases, and 8 bases stayed unmatched. This CDR3 contains 13 residues. The germline V gene encodes CDR1 LNHDA and CDR2 SQIVND (reference sequence). The CDR3 bases are TGTGCCAGTACGGCCCAGGGGGACCCTGAAGCTTTCTTT. Translating gives CASTAQGDPEAFF. Based on the CDR3 plus reference TRBV19 and TRBJ1-1, the full variable domain is DGGITQSPKYLFRKEGQNVTLSCEQNLNHDAMYWYRQDPGQGLRLIYYSQIVNDFQKGDIAEGYSVSREKKESFPLTVTSAQKNPTAFYLCASTAQGDPEAFFGQGTRLTVV.

The chain couples TRBV6-5 to TRBJ2-5, with 7 positions matching TRBD2. V shed 0 bases and J 5 bases; nucleotides not matched to a gene: 6. Germline CDR1 reads MNHEY; CDR2 reads SVGAGI. The CDR3 loop spans 15 amino acids. Here the CDR3 reads CASSYSGGSSETQYF. CDR3 coding DNA: TGTGCCAGCAGTTACTCGGGGGGGAGCTCGGAGACCCAGTACTTC.

V is TRBV7-4 and J is TRBJ2-2; 7 bases map to TRBD2. CDR1 and CDR2 (germline): SGHVT, SQSDAQ. The CDR3 covers 14 residues. The ends lost 7 bases at V and 6 bases at J; junction bases unmatched: 8. The CDR3 protein is CASNPGLRAGELFF. The CDR3, as DNA: TGTGCCAGCAACCCGGGACTACGGGCCGGGGAGCTGTTTTTT.

In its sample, this clone was seen once. The CDR3 protein is CASSQYLGTDIQYF. CDR3 DNA sequence: TGTGCCAGCAGCCAATACCTGGGGACGGACATTCAGTACTTC. This chain joins TRBV6-5 and TRBJ2-4; D is perhaps TRBD1 or TRBD2 (5 bases each). The CDR3 has 14 residues. Trimming stripped 6 bases from V and 8 bases from J, with 17 bases between. Germline CDR1 and CDR2: MNHEY and SVGAGI.

The V and J genes are TRBV28 and TRBJ1-6; D not certain. Germline V gives CDR1 MDHEN, CDR2 SYDVKM. V was pared by 6 bases and J by 17 bases, with 23 bases between. The CDR3 contains 14 residues. For the CDR3, the DNA is TGTGCCAGCAGCCTCCTTCCCCCGGGAGATAAAATCCACTTT. This sequence encodes CASSLLPPGDKIHF.

This chain connects TRBV2 to TRBJ2-1; D call uncertain. Germline CDR1 SNHLY, CDR2 FYNNEI. With 6 bases removed from V and 5 bases from J, the gap between germline ends came to 20 bases. The CDR3 has 16 residues. The CDR3 region is CASRIRATITDNEQFF. The CDR3 coding sequence is TGTGCCAGCAGGATCCGGGCCACAATTACGGACAATGAGCAGTTCTTC.

This rearrangement joins TRBV6-6 to TRBJ1-1; D gene ambiguous. The CDR3 is 16 amino acids. CDR1 is MNHNY, CDR2 SVGAGI, per germline (reference sequence). The V gene lost 1 base and the J gene lost 0 bases, with 12 bases spanning the gap. Here the CDR3 reads CASSYLQPPMNTEAFF. CDR3 bases: TGTGCCAGCAGTTACTTACAGCCACCCATGAACACTGAAGCTTTCTTT.

J is TRBJ2-7 and V is TRBV5-4; 11 bases map to TRBD2. CDR3 length: 15 residues. The trim removed 4 bases at V and 2 bases at J, leaving 5 bases unmatched. Germline V gene sequence: CDR1 SGHNT, CDR2 YYREEE (reference sequence). The CDR3 loop is CASSPLAGETYEQYF. CDR3 sequence (DNA): TGTGCCAGCAGCCCACTAGCGGGAGAAACCTACGAGCAGTACTTC.

This chain links TRBV6-6 with TRBJ1-5; no clear D gene. Germline V gene sequence: CDR1 MNHNY, CDR2 SVGAGI (reference sequence). V was cut by 2 bases and J by 4 bases, with 9 bases left in between. The CDR3 sequence is 14 residues long. The chain's CDR3 is CASSYGGLNQPQHF. DNA of the CDR3: TGTGCCAGCAGTTACGGAGGGCTAAATCAGCCCCAGCATTTT.

The chain has TRBV29-1 and TRBJ2-2; D not certain. Trimming left V 4 bases short and J 2 bases short, with 5 bases between. Germline V lookup: CDR1 SQVTM, CDR2 ANQGSEA. The CDR3 is made up of 12 amino acids. The CDR3 protein is CSVVDNTGELFF. In nucleotides, the CDR3 is TGCAGCGTTGTCGACAACACCGGGGAGCTGTTTTTT.

This sequence joins TRBV7-7 and TRBJ2-2, with D uncertain. The CDR3 consists of 15 residues. Germline V lookup: CDR1 SSHAT, CDR2 FNYEAQ (reference sequence). Trimming cost V 1 base and J 0 bases, with 6 bases left between them. In DNA form, the CDR3 reads TGTGCCAGCAGCTTAGGTCTTGCGAACACCGGGGAGCTGTTTTTT. Its translation: CASSLGLANTGELFF.

The rearrangement uses TRBV4-1 and TRBJ2-7, with 9 bases that match TRBD1. Germline loops: CDR1 MGHRA, CDR2 YSYEKL. The CDR3 contains 17 residues. Germline trimming cut 5 bases from V and 2 bases from J; bases unmatched to any gene: 13. The CDR3 coding sequence is TGCGCCAGCAGCGTTAATCCCGAACAGGGGGCCCCCTACGAGCAGTACTTC. Encoded protein: CASSVNPEQGAPYEQYF.

This chain connects TRBV27 to TRBJ2-7, with 9 bases identical to TRBD1. The CDR3 is 13 residues long. V shed 7 bases and J 5 bases; nucleotides not matched to a gene: 6. From germline, CDR1 is MNHEY and CDR2 SMNVEV (reference sequence). The chain's CDR3 is CASMGDREHEQYF. The CDR3 coding sequence is TGTGCCAGCATGGGGGACAGGGAGCACGAGCAGTACTTC.

The chain is built from TRBV2 and TRBJ2-4; TRBD2 might be the D (6 bases). This CDR3 has 13 residues. Germline assignment: CDR1 SNHLY and CDR2 FYNNEI. Trimming took 8 bases from V and 10 from J, leaving 18 bases between them. The CDR3 bases are TGTGCCAGCGGAAACGGGGGACTTGCGATTCAGTACTTC. It yields the protein CASGNGGLAIQYF. The complete variable domain, with remaining parts taken from reference TRBV2 and TRBJ2-4, reads EPEVTQTPSHQVTQMGQEVILRCVPISNHLYFYWYRQILGQKVEFLVSFYNNEISEKSEIFDDQFSVERPDGSNFTLKIRSTKLEDSAMYFCASGNGGLAIQYFGAGTRLSVL.

Regarding this clone: The sample contains more than one DNA sequence encoding this CDR3. CDR3 sequence (DNA): TGTGCCATCAGTGACCCAGGGGAGGGAACAGATACGCAGTATTTT. Translated, it gives CAISDPGEGTDTQYF. The chain joins TRBV10-3 to TRBJ2-3; possible D gene TRBD2, 7 bases. The CDR3 loop spans 15 amino acids. In germline, CDR1 is ENHRY, CDR2 SYGVKD. V lost 3 bases, J lost 3 bases, and 13 bases lay in between.

A note on this clone: The junction differs from germline at one of its ends, possibly a read error. V gene TRBV18 combines with J gene TRBJ2-5; 7 nucleotides line up with TRBD1. The CDR3 runs to 14 residues. CDR1 KGHSH and CDR2 LQKENI come from the germline V gene. In DNA form, the CDR3 reads TGTGCCAGCTCGCCACAGGGGTCCCAAGAGACCCAGTACTTC. Residues: CASSPQGSQETQYF.

The chain links TRBV7-9 to TRBJ2-1; weak D call: TRBD1 (6 bases). CDR3 length equals 14 residues. V lost 7 bases, J lost 3 bases, and 13 bases lay in between. CDR1 and CDR2 (germline): SEHNR, FQNEAQ (reference sequence). CDR3 residues: CASTTGQSYNEQFF. As DNA, the CDR3 is TGTGCCAGCACGACGGGACAAAGCTACAATGAGCAGTTCTTC.

The chain is built from TRBV19 and TRBJ1-3, with 7 nucleotides matching TRBD1. The J segment lost 5 bases and the V segment lost 4 bases, leaving 8 bases of the junction unmatched. This CDR3 has 15 residues. Looked up from germline, CDR1 is LNHDA and CDR2 is SQIVND (reference sequence). The chain's CDR3 is CASSKRGQMRNTIYF. In DNA, the CDR3 is TGTGCCAGTAGTAAAAGGGGGCAGATGAGAAACACCATATATTTT.